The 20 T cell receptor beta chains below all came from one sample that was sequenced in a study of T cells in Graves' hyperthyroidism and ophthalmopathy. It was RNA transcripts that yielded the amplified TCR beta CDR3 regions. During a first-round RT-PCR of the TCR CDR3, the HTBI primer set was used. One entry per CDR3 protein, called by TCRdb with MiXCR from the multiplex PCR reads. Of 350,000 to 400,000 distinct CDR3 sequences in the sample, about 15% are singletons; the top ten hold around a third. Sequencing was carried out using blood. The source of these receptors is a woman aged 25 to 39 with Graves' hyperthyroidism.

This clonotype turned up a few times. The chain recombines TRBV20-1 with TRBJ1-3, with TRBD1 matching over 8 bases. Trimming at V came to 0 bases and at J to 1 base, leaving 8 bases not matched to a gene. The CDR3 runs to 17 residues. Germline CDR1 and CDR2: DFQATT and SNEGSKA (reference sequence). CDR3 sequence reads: CSARDRQGIMSGNTIYF. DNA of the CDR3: TGCAGTGCTAGAGATCGACAGGGGATAATGTCTGGAAACACCATATATTTT.

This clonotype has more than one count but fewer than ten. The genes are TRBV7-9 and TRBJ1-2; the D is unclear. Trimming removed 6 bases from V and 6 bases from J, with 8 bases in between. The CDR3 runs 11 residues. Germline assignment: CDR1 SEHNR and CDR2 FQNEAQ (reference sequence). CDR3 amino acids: CASSDPNGYTF. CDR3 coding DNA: TGTGCCAGCAGTGATCCGAATGGCTACACCTTC.

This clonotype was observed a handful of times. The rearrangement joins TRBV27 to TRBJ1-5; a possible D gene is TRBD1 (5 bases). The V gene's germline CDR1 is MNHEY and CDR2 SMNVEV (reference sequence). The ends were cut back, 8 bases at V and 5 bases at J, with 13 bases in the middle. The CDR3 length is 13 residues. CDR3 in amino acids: CASRLTEYQPQHF. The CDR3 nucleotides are TGTGCCAGCCGTCTGACAGAATATCAGCCCCAGCATTTT.

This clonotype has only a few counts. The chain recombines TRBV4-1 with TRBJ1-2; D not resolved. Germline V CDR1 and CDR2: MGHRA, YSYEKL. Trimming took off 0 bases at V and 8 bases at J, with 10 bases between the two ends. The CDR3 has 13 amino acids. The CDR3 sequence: CASSQDGGIGYTF. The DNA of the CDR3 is TGCGCCAGCAGCCAAGATGGAGGGATCGGCTACACCTTC.

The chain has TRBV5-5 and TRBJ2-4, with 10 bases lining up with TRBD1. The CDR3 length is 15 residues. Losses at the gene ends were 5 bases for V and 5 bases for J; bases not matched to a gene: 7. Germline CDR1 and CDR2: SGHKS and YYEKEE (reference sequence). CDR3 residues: CASSLFGTGENIQYF. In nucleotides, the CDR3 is TGTGCCAGCAGTTTATTCGGGACAGGGGAAAACATTCAGTACTTC.

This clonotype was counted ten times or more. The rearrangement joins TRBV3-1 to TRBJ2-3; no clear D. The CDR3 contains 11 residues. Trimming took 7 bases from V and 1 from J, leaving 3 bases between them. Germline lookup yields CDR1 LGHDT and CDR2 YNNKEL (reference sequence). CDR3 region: CASIGTDTQYF. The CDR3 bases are TGTGCCAGCATCGGCACAGATACGCAGTATTTT.

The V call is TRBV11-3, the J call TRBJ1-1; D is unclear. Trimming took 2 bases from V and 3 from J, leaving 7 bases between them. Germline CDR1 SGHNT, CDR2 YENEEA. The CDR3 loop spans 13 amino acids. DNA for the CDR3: TGTGCCAGCAGCTTATTAGGGTACACTGAAGCTTTCTTT. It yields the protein CASSLLGYTEAFF.

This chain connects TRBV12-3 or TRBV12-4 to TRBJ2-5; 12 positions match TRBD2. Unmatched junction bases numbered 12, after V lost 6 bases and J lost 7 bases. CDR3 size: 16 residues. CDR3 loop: CASSEELAGGRGTQYF. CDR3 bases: TGTGCCAGCAGCGAAGAACTAGCGGGAGGCCGAGGGACCCAGTACTTC.

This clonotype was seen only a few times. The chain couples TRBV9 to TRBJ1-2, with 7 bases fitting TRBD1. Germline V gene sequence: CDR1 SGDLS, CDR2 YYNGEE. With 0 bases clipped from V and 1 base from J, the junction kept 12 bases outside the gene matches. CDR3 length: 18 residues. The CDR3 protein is CASSVGPRWDSNNYGYTF. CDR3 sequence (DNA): TGTGCCAGCAGCGTAGGACCACGATGGGACAGTAATAACTATGGCTACACCTTC.

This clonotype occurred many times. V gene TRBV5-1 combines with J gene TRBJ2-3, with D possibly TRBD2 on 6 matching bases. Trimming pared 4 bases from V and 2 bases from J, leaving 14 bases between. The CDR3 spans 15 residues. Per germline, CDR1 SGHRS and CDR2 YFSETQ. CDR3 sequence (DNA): TGCGCCAGCAGCACGGACTATCACCTCACAGATACGCAGTATTTT. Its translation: CASSTDYHLTDTQYF.

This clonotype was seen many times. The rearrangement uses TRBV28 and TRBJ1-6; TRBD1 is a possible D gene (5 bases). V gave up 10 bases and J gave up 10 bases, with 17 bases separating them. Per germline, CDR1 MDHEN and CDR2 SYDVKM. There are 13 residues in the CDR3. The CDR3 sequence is CATNEREGSPLHF. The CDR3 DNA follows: TGTGCCACCAACGAGAGGGAGGGGTCACCCCTCCACTTT. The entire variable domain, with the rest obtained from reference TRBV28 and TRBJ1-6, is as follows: DVKVTQSSRYLVKRTGEKVFLECVQDMDHENMFWYRQDPGLGLRLIYFSYDVKMKEKGDIPEGYSVSREKKERFSLILESASTNQTSMYLCATNEREGSPLHFGNGTRLTVT.

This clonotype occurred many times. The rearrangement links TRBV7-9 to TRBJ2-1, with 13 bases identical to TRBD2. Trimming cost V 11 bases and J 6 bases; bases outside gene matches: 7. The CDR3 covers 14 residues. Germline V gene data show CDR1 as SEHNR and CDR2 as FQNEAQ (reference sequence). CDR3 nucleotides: TGTGCCGGACTAGCGGGAGTCTTTACCAATGAGCAGTTCTTC. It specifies CAGLAGVFTNEQFF.

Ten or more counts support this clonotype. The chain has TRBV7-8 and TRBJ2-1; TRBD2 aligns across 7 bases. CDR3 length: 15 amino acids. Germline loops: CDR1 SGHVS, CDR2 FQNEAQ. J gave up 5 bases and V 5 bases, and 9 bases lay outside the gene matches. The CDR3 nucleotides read TGTGCCAGCAGCCGTGCAGCGGGAAGCGACAATGAGCAGTTCTTC. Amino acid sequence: CASSRAAGSDNEQFF.

This CDR3 reads CASSWGMAGASTDTQYF. CDR3 nucleotide sequence: TGTGCCAGCAGTTGGGGTATGGCGGGAGCTAGCACAGATACGCAGTATTTT. The V call is TRBV6-5, the J call TRBJ2-3; 7 nucleotides align to TRBD2. From germline, CDR1 is MNHEY and CDR2 SVGAGI. This CDR3 region has 17 residues. Trimming cost V 4 bases and J 0 bases; bases outside gene matches: 10.

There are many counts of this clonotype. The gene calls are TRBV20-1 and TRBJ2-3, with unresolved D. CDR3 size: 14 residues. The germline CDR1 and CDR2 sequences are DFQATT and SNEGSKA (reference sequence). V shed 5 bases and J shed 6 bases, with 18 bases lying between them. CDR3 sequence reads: CSAPIKGRTDTQYF. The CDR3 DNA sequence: TGCAGTGCTCCTATCAAGGGAAGGACGGATACGCAGTATTTT.

The CDR3 coding sequence is TGTGCCAGCAGTTTCAGGACTAGCGGGAGCGACGAGCAGTACTTC. Translated, it gives CASSFRTSGSDEQYF. The chain recombines TRBV27 with TRBJ2-7, with 13 bases lining up with TRBD2. Germline values: CDR1 MNHEY, CDR2 SMNVEV (reference sequence). The CDR3 contains 15 residues. Trimming at V came to 3 bases and at J to 5 bases, leaving 4 bases not matched to a gene.

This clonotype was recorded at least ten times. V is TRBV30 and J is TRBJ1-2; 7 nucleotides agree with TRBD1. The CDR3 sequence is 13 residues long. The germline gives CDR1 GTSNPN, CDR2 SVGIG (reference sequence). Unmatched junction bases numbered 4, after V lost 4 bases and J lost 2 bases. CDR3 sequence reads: CAWTGGANYGYTF. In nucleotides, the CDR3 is TGTGCCTGGACAGGGGGAGCAAACTATGGCTACACCTTC. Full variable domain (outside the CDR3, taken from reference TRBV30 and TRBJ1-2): SQTIHQWPATLVQPVGSPLSLECTVEGTSNPNLYWYRQAAGRGLQLLFYSVGIGQISSEVPQNLSASRPQDRQFILSSKKLLLSDSGFYLCAWTGGANYGYTFGSGTRLTVV.

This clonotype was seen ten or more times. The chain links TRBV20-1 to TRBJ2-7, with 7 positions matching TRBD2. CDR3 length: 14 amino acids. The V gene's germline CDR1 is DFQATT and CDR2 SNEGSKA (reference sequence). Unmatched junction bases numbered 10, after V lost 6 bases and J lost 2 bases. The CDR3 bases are TGCAGTGCCCCAAGGAGGACTAGTCCCTACGAGCAGTACTTC. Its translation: CSAPRRTSPYEQYF.

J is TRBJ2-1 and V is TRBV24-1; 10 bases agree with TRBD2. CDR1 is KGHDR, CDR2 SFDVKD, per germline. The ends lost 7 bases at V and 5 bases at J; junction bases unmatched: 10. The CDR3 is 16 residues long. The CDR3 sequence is CATSESGRADNNEQFF. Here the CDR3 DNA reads TGTGCCACCAGCGAAAGCGGGAGGGCCGACAACAATGAGCAGTTCTTC.

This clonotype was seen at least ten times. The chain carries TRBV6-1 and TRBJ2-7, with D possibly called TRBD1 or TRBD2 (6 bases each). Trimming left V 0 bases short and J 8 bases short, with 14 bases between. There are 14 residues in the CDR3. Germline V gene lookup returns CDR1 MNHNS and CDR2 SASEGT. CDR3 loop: CASSEAPEGGKQYF. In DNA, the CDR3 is TGTGCCAGCAGTGAAGCTCCGGAGGGGGGAAAGCAGTACTTC.